The source of this T cell receptor (beta chain) is a study of T-cell memory formation after mild COVID-19. Study summary: The study found TCR clusters largely donor specific.

Broader study findings: The authors left the SARS-CoV-2 specificity of second-wave clones peaking on day 37 unconfirmed. Contracting clones, day 15 to 85, had balanced CD4/CD8, and later expanders favored CD4+.

5'RACE primed from the constant segment yielded TCR alpha and TCR beta cDNA libraries bearing sample barcodes and UMIs. TCRdb passed the 5' RACE reads through MiXCR, listing each CDR3 protein once. The repertoire consists of roughly 130,000 distinct CDR3 sequences, with 5% to 6.5% occurring once and the leading ten covering roughly 2%. Trimming took 4 bases from V and 0 from J; bases not matched to a gene: 3. The CDR3 loop spans 14 amino acids. Germline values: CDR1 DFQATT, CDR2 SNEGSKA (reference sequence). This clonotype showed up just a few times. Antigen specificity is unknown. The J gene is TRBJ1-1, the V gene TRBV20-1; 9 nucleotides align to TRBD1. Sample: PBMCs or a T cell subset sorted from them (not recorded which). The TCR originated in an adult woman who had mild COVID-19 (a few samples of this study predate the infection). Cell type and time point are not known. Written as DNA, the CDR3 is TGCAGTGCTAAGGGACAGGGTTTGAACACTGAAGCTTTCTTT. This encodes CSAKGQGLNTEAFF.